This TCR beta chain was profiled in a study of cytomegalovirus exposure and HLA in healthy donors. Study-level findings and limits: Most CMV-associated TCR beta chains appeared HLA-restricted in a later analysis.

Worth noting for this clone: Its antigen remains unidentified.

Germline V gene sequence: CDR1 MNHNS, CDR2 SASEGT. V was trimmed by 5 bases and J by 1 base, leaving 8 bases between them. The length of the CDR3 is 13 residues. The PCR made use of 60 Vbeta and 13 Jbeta primers. Libraries were prepared by immunoSEQ multiplex PCR; TCRdb keeps only in-frame clonotypes and omits some of them. The table shows approximately 120,000 clones, with 73% occurring only once. The chain joins TRBV6-1 to TRBJ1-1; TRBD1 might be the D (5 bases). The receptor's source is a man aged 55 to 70 in good health and CMV-seropositive. Sequenced sample: PBMCs. As DNA, the CDR3 is TGTGCCAGCAGTACAGGATCGAACACTGAAGCTTTCTTT. Its translation: CASSTGSNTEAFF.